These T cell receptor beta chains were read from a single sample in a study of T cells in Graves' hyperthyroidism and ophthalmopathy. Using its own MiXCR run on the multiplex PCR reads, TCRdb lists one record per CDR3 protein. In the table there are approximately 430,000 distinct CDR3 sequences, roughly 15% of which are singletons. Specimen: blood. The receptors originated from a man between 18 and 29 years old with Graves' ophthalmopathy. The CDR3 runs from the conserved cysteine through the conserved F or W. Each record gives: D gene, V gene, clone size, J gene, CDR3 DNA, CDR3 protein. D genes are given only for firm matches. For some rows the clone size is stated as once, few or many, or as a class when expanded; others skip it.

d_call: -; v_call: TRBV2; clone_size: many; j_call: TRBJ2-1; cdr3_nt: TGTGCCAGCGGCAGGATCCCCCGGCTTGAGCAGTTCTTC; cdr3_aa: CASGRIPRLEQFF
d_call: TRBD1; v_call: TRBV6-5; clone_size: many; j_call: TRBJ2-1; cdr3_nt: TGTGCCAGCAGCCCGGGACAGGGGGCGTATTCTTACAATGAGCAGTTCTTC; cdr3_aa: CASSPGQGAYSYNEQFF
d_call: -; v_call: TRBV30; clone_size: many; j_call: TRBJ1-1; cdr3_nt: TGTGCCTGGAGTCAAAGGGTCGGCTCTGAAGCTTTCTTT; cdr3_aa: CAWSQRVGSEAFF
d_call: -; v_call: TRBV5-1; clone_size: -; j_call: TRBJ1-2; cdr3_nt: TGCGCCAGCAGCTCACCTGGGGGGGGTCAGTATGGCTACACCTTC; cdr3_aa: CASSSPGGGQYGYTF
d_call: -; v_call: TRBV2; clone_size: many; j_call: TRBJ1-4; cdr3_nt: TGTGCCAGCATCAGGGACACAACTAATGAAAAACTGTTTTTT; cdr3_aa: CASIRDTTNEKLFF
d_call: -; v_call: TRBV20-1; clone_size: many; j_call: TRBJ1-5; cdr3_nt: TGCAGTGCTAGTCATCGGGGGAGAGGCAATCAGCCCCAGCATTTT; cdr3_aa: CSASHRGRGNQPQHF
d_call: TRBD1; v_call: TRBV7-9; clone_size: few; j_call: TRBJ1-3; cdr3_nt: TGTGCCAGCAGCTTATCAACGCTCCGGGACAGGGCGCGGGTTCTCTCTAGGAACACCATATATTTT; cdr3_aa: CASSLSTLRDRARVLSRNTIYF
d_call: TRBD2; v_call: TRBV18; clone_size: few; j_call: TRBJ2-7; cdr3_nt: TGTGCCAGCTCACCTGCCGGGACTAGCGGAGCAGCTTACTTC; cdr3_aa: CASSPAGTSGAAYF
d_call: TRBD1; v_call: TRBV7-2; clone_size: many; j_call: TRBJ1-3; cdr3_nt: TGTGCCAGCAGCCTAGGGGACAGCTCTGGAAACACCATATATTTT; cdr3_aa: CASSLGDSSGNTIYF
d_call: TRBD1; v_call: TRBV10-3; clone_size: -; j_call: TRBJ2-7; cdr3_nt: TGTGCCTTGGGAAGGACAGGGGAGTACAATGAGCAGTACTTC; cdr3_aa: CALGRTGEYNEQYF
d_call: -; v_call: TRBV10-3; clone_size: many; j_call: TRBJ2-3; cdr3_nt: TGTGCCATCAGCGCGGGACGGCCGAGCACAGATACGCAGTATTTT; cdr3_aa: CAISAGRPSTDTQYF